This T cell receptor beta chain was sequenced during a study of shared clonotypes between healthy human individuals. The wider study: Three CD4 naive, three CD4 memory, two CD8 naive and one CD8 memory plate were used per donor. Study conclusions and caveats: Generally, naive subsets (rather than memory subsets) showed larger estimated richness.

Naive CD4+ cells were CD45RA-selected; the remaining cells were memory. Germline V gene data show CDR1 as MNHEY and CDR2 as SVGAGI. The CDR3 runs 14 residues. V gave up 5 bases and J gave up 4 bases; unmatched junction bases: 5. For this clone: The target antigen is unknown. The same CDR3 is also encoded by other DNA sequences in this sample.

Running of the assay took place at deep level. Only in-frame clones appear in the TCRdb table, and some are missing; sequencing was by immunoSEQ multiplex PCR. The sample yields about 1 million clones, around 74% seen once. The chain uses TRBV6-5 and TRBJ2-5; the match to TRBD1 covers 9 bases. The material sequenced was memory CD4+ T cells sorted from blood. Sample subset: CD45RA-negative fraction. The sequence was obtained from a man aged 18 to 29 in good health. The DNA for the CDR3 is TGTGCCAGCAGTACCGGACAGGGGAGAGAGACCCAGTACTTC. It translates to CASSTGQGRETQYF.